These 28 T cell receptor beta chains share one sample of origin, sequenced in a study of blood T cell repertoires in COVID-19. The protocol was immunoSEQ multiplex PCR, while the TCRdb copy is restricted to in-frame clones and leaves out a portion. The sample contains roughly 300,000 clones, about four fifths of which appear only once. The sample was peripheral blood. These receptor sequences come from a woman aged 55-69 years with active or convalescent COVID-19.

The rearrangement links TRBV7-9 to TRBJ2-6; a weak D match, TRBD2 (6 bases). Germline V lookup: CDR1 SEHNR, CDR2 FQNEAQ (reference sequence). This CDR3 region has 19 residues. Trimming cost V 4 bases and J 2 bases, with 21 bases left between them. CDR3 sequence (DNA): TGTGCCAGCAGCTCCGGGACTGAGGTGGCTTCCACTGGGGCCAACGTCCTGACTTTC. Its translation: CASSSGTEVASTGANVLTF.

The CDR3 loop reads CASSFRQGAFEAFF. The CDR3 DNA reads as TGTGCCAGCAGCTTCAGACAGGGGGCGTTTGAAGCTTTCTTT. V gene TRBV11-2 combines with J gene TRBJ1-1; TRBD1 matches at 10 bases. The ends lost 3 bases at V and 7 bases at J; junction bases unmatched: 5. The length of the CDR3 is 14 residues. CDR1 and CDR2 (germline): SGHAT, FQNNGV.

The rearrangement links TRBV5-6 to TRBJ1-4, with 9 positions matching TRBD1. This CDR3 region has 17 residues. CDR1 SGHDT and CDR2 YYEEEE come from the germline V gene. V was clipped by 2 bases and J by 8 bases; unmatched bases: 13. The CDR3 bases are TGTGCCAGCAGCTTCCGCCCGCTACAGGGGGCCGGAGAAAAACTGTTTTTT. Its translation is CASSFRPLQGAGEKLFF. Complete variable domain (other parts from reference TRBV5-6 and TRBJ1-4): DAGVTQSPTHLIKTRGQQVTLRCSPKSGHDTVSWYQQALGQGPQFIFQYYEEEERQRGNFPDRFSGHQFPNYSSELNVNALLLGDSALYLCASSFRPLQGAGEKLFFGSGTQLSVL.

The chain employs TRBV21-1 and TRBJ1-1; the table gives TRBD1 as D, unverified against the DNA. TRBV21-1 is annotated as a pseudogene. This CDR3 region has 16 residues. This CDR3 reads CASSKKIGTGLSEAFF. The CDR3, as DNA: TGTGCCAGCAGCAAAAAGATCGGGACAGGGTTAAGTGAAGCTTTCTTT.

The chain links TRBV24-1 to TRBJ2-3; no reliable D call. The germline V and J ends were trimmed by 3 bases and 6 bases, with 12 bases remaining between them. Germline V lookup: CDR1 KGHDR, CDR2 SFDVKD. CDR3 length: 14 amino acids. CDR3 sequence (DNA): TGTGCCACCAGTGATATAAACCAGGTTGATACGCAGTATTTT. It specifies CATSDINQVDTQYF.

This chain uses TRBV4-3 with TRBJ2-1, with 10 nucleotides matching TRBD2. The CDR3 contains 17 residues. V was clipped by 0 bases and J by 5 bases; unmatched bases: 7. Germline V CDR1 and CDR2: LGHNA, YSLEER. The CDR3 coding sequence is TGCGCCAGCAGCCAAGACGGGGGGACTAGCGCGGACAATGAGCAGTTCTTC. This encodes CASSQDGGTSADNEQFF.

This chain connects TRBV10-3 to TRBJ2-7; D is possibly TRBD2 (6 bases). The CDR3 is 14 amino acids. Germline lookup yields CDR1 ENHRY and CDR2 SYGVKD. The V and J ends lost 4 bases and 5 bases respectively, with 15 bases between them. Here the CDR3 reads CAISGRGNPDEQYF. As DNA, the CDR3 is TGTGCCATCAGTGGTCGGGGGAACCCTGACGAGCAGTACTTC.

CDR3 region: CASSLRAGGGNEQYF. CDR3 bases: TGTGCCAGCAGCTTACGGGCGGGTGGAGGGAACGAGCAGTACTTC. This chain joins TRBV7-2 and TRBJ2-7, with D possibly matching TRBD2 (6 bases). Trimming removed 2 bases at V and 5 bases at J, with 16 bases between. The germline CDR1 and CDR2 sequences are SGHTA and FQGNSA. The CDR3 runs 15 residues.

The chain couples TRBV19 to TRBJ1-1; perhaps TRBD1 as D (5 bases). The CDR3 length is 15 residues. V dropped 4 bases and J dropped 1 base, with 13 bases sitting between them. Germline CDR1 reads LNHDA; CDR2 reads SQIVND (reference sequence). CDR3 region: CASSTRTRGNTEAFF. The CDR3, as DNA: TGTGCCAGTAGTACCCGGACTAGGGGGAACACTGAAGCTTTCTTT.

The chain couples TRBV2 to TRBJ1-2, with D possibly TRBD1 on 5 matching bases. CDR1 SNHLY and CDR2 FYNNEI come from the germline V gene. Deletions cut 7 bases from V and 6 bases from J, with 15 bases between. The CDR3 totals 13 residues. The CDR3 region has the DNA TGTGCCAGCACCCTAGGCCTCAGGGATGGCTACACCTTC. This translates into CASTLGLRDGYTF.

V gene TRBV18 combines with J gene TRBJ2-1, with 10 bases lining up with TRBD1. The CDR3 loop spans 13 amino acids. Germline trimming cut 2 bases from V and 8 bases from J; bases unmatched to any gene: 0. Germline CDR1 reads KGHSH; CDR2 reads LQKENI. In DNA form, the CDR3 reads TGTGCCAGCTCACCAGGGACAGGGGATGAGCAGTTCTTC. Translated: CASSPGTGDEQFF. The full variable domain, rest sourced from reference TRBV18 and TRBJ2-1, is NAGVMQNPRHLVRRRGQEARLRCSPMKGHSHVYWYRQLPEEGLKFMVYLQKENIIDESGMPKERFSAEFPKEGPSILRIQQVVRGDSAAYFCASSPGTGDEQFFGPGTRLTVL.

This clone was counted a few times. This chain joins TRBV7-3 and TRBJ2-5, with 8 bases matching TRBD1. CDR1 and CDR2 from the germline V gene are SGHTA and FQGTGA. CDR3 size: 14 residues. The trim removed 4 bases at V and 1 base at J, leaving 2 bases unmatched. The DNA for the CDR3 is TGTGCCAGCAGCTCCGGGACAGGCCAAGAGACCCAGTACTTC. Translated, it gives CASSSGTGQETQYF.

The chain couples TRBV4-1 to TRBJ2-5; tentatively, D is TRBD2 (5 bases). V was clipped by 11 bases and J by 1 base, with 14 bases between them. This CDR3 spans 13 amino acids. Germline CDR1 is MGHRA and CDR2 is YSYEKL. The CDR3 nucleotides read TGCGCCTCCAGCCGCGGGTTCCAAGAGACCCAGTACTTC. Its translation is CASSRGFQETQYF.

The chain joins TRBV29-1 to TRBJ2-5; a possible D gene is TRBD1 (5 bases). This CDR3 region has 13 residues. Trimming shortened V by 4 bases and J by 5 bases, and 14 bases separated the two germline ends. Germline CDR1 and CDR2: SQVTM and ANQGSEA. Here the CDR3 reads CSVVPQGGETQYF. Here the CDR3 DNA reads TGCAGCGTTGTTCCCCAGGGTGGGGAGACCCAGTACTTC.

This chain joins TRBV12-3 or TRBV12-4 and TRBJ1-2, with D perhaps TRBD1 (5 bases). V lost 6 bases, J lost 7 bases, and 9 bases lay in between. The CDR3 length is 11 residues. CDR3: CASRTVAGYTF. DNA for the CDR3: TGTGCCAGCAGGACAGTCGCTGGCTACACCTTC.

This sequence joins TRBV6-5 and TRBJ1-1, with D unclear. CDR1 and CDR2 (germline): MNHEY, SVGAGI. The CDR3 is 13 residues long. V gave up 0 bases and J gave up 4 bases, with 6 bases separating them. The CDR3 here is CASSYSRSTEAFF. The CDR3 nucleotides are TGTGCCAGCAGTTACTCGCGGAGCACTGAAGCTTTCTTT.

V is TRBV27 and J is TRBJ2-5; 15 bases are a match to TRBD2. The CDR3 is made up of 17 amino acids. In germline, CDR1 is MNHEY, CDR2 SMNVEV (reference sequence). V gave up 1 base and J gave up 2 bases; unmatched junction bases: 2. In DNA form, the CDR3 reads TGTGCCAGCAGTTTATTTGGGACTAGCGGGAGGCAAGAGACCCAGTACTTC. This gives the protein CASSLFGTSGRQETQYF.

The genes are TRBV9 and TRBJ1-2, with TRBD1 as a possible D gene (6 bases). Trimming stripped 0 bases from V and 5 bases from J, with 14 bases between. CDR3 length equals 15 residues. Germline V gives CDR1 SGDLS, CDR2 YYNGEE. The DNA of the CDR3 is TGTGCCAGCAGCGTAGCAACAGGGTTATCGTATGGCTACACCTTC. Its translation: CASSVATGLSYGYTF.

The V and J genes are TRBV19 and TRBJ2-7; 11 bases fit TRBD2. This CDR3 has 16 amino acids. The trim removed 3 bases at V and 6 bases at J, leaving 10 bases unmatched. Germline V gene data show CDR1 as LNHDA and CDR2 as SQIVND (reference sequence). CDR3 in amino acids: CASSMIAGGPVAEQYF. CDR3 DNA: TGTGCCAGTAGTATGATAGCGGGGGGGCCTGTTGCCGAGCAGTACTTC.

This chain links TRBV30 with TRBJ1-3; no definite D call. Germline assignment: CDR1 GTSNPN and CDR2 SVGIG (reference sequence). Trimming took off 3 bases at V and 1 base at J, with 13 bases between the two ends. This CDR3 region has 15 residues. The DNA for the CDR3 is TGTGCCTGGAGCCCCCCTGGGAGGTCTGGAAACACCATATATTTT. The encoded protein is CAWSPPGRSGNTIYF.

CDR3: CASSLALEGRNTIYF. CDR3 bases: TGTGCCAGCAGCTTAGCGCTGGAGGGGCGAAACACCATATATTTT. V is TRBV7-2 and J is TRBJ1-3, with D tentatively TRBD1 (5 bases). Germline V gene lookup returns CDR1 SGHTA and CDR2 FQGNSA. Trimming stripped 0 bases from V and 5 bases from J, with 11 bases between. CDR3 length: 15 residues.

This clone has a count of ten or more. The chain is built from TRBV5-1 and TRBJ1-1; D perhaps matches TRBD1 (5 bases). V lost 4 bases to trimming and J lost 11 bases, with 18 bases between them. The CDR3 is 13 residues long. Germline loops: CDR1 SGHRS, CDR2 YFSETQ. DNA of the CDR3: TGCGCCAGCAGCGAGGACACCCACGGGCGGGCTTTCTTT. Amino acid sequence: CASSEDTHGRAFF.

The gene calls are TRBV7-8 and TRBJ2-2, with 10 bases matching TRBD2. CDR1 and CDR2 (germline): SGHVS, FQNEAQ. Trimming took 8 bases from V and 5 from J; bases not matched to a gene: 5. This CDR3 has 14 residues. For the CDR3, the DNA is TGTGCCAGCTCAAGGACTAGCGGAACCGGGGAGCTGTTTTTT. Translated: CASSRTSGTGELFF.

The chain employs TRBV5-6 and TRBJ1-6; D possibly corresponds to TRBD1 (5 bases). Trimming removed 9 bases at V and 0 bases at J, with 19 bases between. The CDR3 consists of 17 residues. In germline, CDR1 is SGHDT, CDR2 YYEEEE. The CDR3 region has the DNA TGTGCCACCAAACTCACCTCGGGGGGCTCCTATAATTCACCCCTCCACTTT. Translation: CATKLTSGGSYNSPLHF.

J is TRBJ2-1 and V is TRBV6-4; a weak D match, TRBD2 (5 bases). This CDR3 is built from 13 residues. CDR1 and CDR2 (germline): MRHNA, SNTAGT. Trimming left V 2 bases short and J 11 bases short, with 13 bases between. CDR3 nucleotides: TGTGCCAGCAGTGACCTTCGGACGGGGAAGCAGTTCTTC. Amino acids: CASSDLRTGKQFF.

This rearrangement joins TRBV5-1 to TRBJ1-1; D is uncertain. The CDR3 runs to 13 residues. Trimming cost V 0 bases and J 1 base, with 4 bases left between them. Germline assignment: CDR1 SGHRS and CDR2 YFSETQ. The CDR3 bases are TGCGCCAGCAGCTTGGGGGCGAACACTGAAGCTTTCTTT. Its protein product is CASSLGANTEAFF.

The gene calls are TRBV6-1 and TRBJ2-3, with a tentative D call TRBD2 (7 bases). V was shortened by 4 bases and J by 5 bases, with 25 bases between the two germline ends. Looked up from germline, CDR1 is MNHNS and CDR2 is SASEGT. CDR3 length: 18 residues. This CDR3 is CASSAPVAGANPQDTQYF. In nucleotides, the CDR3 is TGTGCCAGCAGTGCCCCGGTGGCGGGGGCGAACCCCCAAGATACGCAGTATTTT.

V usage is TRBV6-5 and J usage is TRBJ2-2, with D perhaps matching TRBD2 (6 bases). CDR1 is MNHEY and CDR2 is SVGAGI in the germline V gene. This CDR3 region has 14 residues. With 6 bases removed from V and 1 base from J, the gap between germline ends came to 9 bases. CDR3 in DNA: TGTGCCAGCAGGGGGGGAGGGAACACCGGGGAGCTGTTTTTT. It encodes CASRGGGNTGELFF.